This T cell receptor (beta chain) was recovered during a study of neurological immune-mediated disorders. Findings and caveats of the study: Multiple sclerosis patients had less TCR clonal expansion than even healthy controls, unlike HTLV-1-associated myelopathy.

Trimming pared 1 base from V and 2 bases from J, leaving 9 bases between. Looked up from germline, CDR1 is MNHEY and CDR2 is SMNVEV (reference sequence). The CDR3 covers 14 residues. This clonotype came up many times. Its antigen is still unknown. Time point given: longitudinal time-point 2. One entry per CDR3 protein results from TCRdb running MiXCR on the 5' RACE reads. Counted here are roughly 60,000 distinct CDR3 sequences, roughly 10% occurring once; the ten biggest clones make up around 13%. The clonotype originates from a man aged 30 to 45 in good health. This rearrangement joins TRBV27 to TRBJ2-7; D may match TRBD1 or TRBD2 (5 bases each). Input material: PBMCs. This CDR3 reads CASSLLRGPYEQYF. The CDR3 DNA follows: TGTGCCAGCAGTTTATTACGGGGCCCCTACGAGCAGTACTTC.